These 13 T cell receptor beta chains share one sample of origin, sequenced in a study of T cells after yellow fever vaccination. MiXCR was run by TCRdb on the 5' RACE reads, yielding one entry per CDR3 protein. The sample shows a few hundred thousand distinct CDR3 sequences, around 6.4% of them seen only once. The sequencing here drew on PBMCs, taken 5 days after the yellow fever booster vaccination. These receptors came from a man between 25 and 39 years old who received the YFV17D yellow fever vaccine.

The V gene is TRBV11-2, the J gene TRBJ2-2; D possibly corresponds to TRBD1 (5 bases). CDR1 and CDR2 (germline): SGHAT, FQNNGV. The ends were cut back, 2 bases at V and 4 bases at J, with 14 bases in the middle. This CDR3 is built from 16 residues. This CDR3 reads CASSLRHGAPTGELFF. DNA for the CDR3: TGTGCCAGCAGCTTAAGGCATGGGGCCCCCACCGGGGAGCTGTTTTTT.

A few counts support this clonotype. This chain joins TRBV28 and TRBJ2-1; 12 nucleotides match TRBD1. After removal of 7 bases from V and 7 bases from J, the junction contained 8 bases not matched to a gene. There are 15 residues in the CDR3. Germline lookup yields CDR1 MDHEN and CDR2 SYDVKM. This CDR3 reads CASMSLGQGANEQFF. The CDR3 nucleotides read TGTGCCAGCATGTCTTTGGGACAGGGGGCAAATGAGCAGTTCTTC. Based on the CDR3 plus reference TRBV28 and TRBJ2-1, the full variable domain is DVKVTQSSRYLVKRTGEKVFLECVQDMDHENMFWYRQDPGLGLRLIYFSYDVKMKEKGDIPEGYSVSREKKERFSLILESASTNQTSMYLCASMSLGQGANEQFFGPGTRLTVL.

This clonotype was seen more than once but under ten times. V and J are TRBV20-1 and TRBJ2-5, with 7 bases identical to TRBD1. The germline CDR1 and CDR2 sequences are DFQATT and SNEGSKA (reference sequence). The CDR3 loop spans 20 amino acids. The V and J ends lost 1 base and 3 bases, in that order; junction bases with no gene match: 23. The CDR3 nucleotides read TGCAGTGCTAGAGCCTACCTCGCGCGGCGCGGACAGGAGATAAAAGAGACCCAGTACTTC. It yields the protein CSARAYLARRGQEIKETQYF.

This clonotype was seen a few times. V usage is TRBV28 and J usage is TRBJ1-2, with a tentative D call TRBD1 (6 bases). The germline gives CDR1 MDHEN, CDR2 SYDVKM. This CDR3 is 14 amino acids long. Between the trimmed V and J ends, which lost 5 bases and 6 bases, there was a span of 16 bases. The CDR3 bases are TGTGCCAGCAGTCCCCAGGGGCCTCGAAATGGCTACACCTTC. Its translation: CASSPQGPRNGYTF.

This clonotype occurred a few times. The chain couples TRBV30 to TRBJ2-7, with D possibly TRBD1 on 6 matching bases. The CDR3 covers 14 residues. V was clipped by 2 bases and J by 2 bases, with 13 bases between them. The germline V gene has CDR1 GTSNPN and CDR2 SVGIG (reference sequence). CDR3 residues: CAWSLITGPYEQYF. CDR3 sequence (DNA): TGTGCCTGGAGTCTCATTACAGGGCCCTACGAGCAGTACTTC.

The genes are TRBV7-2 and TRBJ1-6; a possible D gene is TRBD1 (6 bases). The CDR3 runs 17 residues. Germline V lookup: CDR1 SGHTA, CDR2 FQGNSA. V shed 7 bases and J shed 4 bases, with 20 bases lying between them. The CDR3 spells CASTPNWWDTYNSPLHF. The CDR3 region has the DNA TGTGCCAGCACTCCAAATTGGTGGGACACTTATAATTCACCCCTCCACTTT.

The chain links TRBV20-1 to TRBJ2-4; D possibly uses TRBD1 or TRBD2 (5 bases each). In germline, CDR1 is DFQATT, CDR2 SNEGSKA (reference sequence). This CDR3 has 14 amino acids. V was cut by 0 bases and J by 2 bases, with 8 bases left in between. The CDR3 sequence is CSARDRGSKNIQYF. In DNA form, the CDR3 reads TGCAGTGCTAGAGATCGGGGCTCCAAAAACATTCAGTACTTC.

In its sample, this clonotype was seen many times. The chain is built from TRBV15 and TRBJ2-5; D not resolved. V lost 0 bases to trimming and J lost 4 bases, with 9 bases between them. Germline V gives CDR1 LNHNV, CDR2 YYDKDF (reference sequence). This CDR3 is built from 14 residues. CDR3 sequence (DNA): TGTGCCACCAGCAGAGATGCTACAGCAGAGACCCAGTACTTC. As protein: CATSRDATAETQYF.

The chain couples TRBV24-1 to TRBJ2-3; D is unresolved. V gave up 4 bases and J gave up 3 bases, with 4 bases separating them. Germline V gives CDR1 KGHDR, CDR2 SFDVKD. This CDR3 is built from 12 residues. This chain's CDR3 is CATSDQTDTQYF. In nucleotides, the CDR3 is TGTGCCACCAGTGACCAGACAGATACGCAGTATTTT.

This clonotype was picked up a small number of times. V and J are TRBV28 and TRBJ2-7; 10 bases are shared with TRBD1. After removal of 2 bases from V and 4 bases from J, the junction contained 5 bases not matched to a gene. CDR3 length: 15 amino acids. Germline-derived CDR1 and CDR2 are MDHEN and SYDVKM. This CDR3 reads CASSLMGTGVYEQYF. The CDR3 DNA reads as TGTGCCAGCAGTTTAATGGGGACAGGGGTTTACGAGCAGTACTTC. The full variable domain, its missing parts supplied by reference TRBV28 and TRBJ2-7, is DVKVTQSSRYLVKRTGEKVFLECVQDMDHENMFWYRQDPGLGLRLIYFSYDVKMKEKGDIPEGYSVSREKKERFSLILESASTNQTSMYLCASSLMGTGVYEQYFGPGTRLTVT.

This clonotype was observed at least ten times. J is TRBJ2-7 and V is TRBV28; D is perhaps TRBD1 or TRBD2 (5 bases each). This CDR3 comprises 12 residues. Germline CDR1 and CDR2: MDHEN and SYDVKM. With 8 bases removed from V and 2 bases from J, the gap between germline ends came to 10 bases. The DNA for the CDR3 is TGTGCCAGCGGGGGAGCTGCCTACGAGCAGTACTTC. This encodes CASGGAAYEQYF.

There are many counts of this clonotype. V gene TRBV20-1 combines with J gene TRBJ2-1; 8 positions agree with TRBD2. The CDR3 consists of 16 residues. CDR1 is DFQATT, CDR2 SNEGSKA, per germline (reference sequence). V was pared by 3 bases and J by 7 bases, with 14 bases of the junction left unmatched. The CDR3 loop is CSASTSGRLGLNEQFF. In DNA, the CDR3 is TGCAGTGCTAGCACTAGCGGAAGGTTGGGGCTAAATGAGCAGTTCTTC.

This clonotype was seen repeatedly, ten times or more. The DNA of the CDR3 is TGTGCCAGCAGCTGGGGCGGCCCCGGGACCACCGGGGAGCTGTTTTTT. Its protein product is CASSWGGPGTTGELFF. V is TRBV7-8 and J is TRBJ2-2; D possibly uses TRBD1 or TRBD2 (5 bases each). This CDR3 has 16 amino acids. The ends were cut back, 4 bases at V and 4 bases at J, with 16 bases in the middle. Germline V lookup: CDR1 SGHVS, CDR2 FQNEAQ.